The present entry profiles one T cell receptor (beta chain) with its context. This entry belongs to a study of identical twins. This CDR3 contains 13 residues. Trimming cost V 8 bases and J 6 bases; bases outside gene matches: 7. TCRdb re-analysed the 5' RACE reads in MiXCR, keeping a single row per CDR3 protein. The table includes around 490,000 distinct CDR3 sequences, approximately 14% detected once. This sample was shared with a second study, whose subject was yellow fever vaccine responses in identical twins.

The chain links TRBV12-3 or TRBV12-4 to TRBJ2-7; TRBD1 agrees at 10 bases. The TCR sequence derives from a woman aged 18-30 years in good health. The material sequenced was CD4+ T cells sorted from blood. In DNA, the CDR3 is TGTGCCAGCGCCTTGACAGGGGGCTTCGAGCAGTACGTC. It is translated as CASALTGGFEQYV.